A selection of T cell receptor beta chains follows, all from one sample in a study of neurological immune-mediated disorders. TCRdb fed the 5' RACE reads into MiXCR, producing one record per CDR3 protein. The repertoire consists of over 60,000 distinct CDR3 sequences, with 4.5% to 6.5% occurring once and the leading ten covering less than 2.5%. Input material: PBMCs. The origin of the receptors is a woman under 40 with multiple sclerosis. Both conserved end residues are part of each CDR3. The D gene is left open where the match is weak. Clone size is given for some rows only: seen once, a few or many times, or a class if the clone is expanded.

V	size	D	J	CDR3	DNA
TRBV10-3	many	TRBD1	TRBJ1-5	CAISENSWGQGSNQPQHF	TGTGCCATCAGTGAGAATAGCTGGGGACAGGGTAGCAATCAGCCCCAGCATTTT
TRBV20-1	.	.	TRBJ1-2	CSARVDSVTYGYTF	TGCAGTGCTAGAGTGGACAGCGTCACCTATGGCTACACCTTC
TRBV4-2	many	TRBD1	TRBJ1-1	CASSRDRGGLGAFF	TGTGCCAGCAGCCGTGACAGGGGTGGATTGGGAGCTTTCTTT
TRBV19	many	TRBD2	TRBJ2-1	CASTPGGLGSGEQFF	TGTGCCAGTACCCCGGGGGGTCTAGGCTCCGGTGAGCAGTTCTTC
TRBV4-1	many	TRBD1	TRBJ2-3	CASTPTEGGARIGIESTQYF	TGCGCCAGCACCCCCACAGAAGGGGGCGCTAGGATAGGGATTGAGAGTACGCAGTATTTT
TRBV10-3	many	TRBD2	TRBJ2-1	CAISSTGTSGKRQNFYNEQFF	TGTGCCATCAGCTCTACCGGGACTAGCGGGAAACGCCAGAACTTCTACAATGAGCAGTTCTTC
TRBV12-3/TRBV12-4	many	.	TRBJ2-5	CASRLREETQYF	TGTGCCAGCAGACTGAGGGAAGAGACCCAGTACTTC
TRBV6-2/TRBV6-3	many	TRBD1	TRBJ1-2	CASNDRASGYGYTF	TGTGCCAGCAACGACAGGGCCTCCGGCTATGGCTACACCTTC
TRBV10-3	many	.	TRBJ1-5	CAISENLGSNQPQHF	TGTGCCATCAGTGAGAATCTAGGTAGCAATCAGCCCCAGCATTTT
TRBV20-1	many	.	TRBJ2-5	CSATTAGLTLRETQYF	TGCAGTGCAACAACAGCAGGGTTAACTCTTCGAGAGACCCAGTACTTC
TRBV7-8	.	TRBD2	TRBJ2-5	CASSPRLAGGTLQETQYF	TGTGCCAGCAGCCCACGACTAGCGGGGGGAACCTTACAAGAGACCCAGTACTTC
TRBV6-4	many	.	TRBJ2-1	CASSQSSYNEQFF	TGTGCCAGCAGCCAGAGCTCCTACAATGAGCAGTTCTTC
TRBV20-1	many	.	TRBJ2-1	CSARSRQGYNEQFF	TGCAGTGCTAGAAGCCGGCAGGGCTACAATGAGCAGTTCTTC
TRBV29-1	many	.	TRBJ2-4	CSVVGLGDIQYF	TGCAGCGTTGTTGGGCTGGGGGACATTCAGTACTTC
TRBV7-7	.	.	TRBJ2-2	CASSFQYTGELFF	TGTGCCAGCAGCTTCCAGTACACCGGGGAGCTGTTTTTT
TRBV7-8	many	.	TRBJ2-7	CASSLAGQMGVQYF	TGTGCCAGCAGCTTAGCGGGCCAAATGGGGGTGCAGTACTTC
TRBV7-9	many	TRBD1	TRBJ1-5	CASSLSFGQGEPQHF	TGTGCCAGCAGCCTATCCTTTGGACAGGGCGAGCCCCAGCATTTT
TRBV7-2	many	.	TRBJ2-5	CASSFTGSARNGETQYF	TGTGCCAGCAGCTTCACGGGGTCGGCTCGAAATGGGGAGACCCAGTACTTC
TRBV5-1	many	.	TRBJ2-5	CASSAGFGEYQETQYF	TGCGCCAGCAGCGCGGGGTTTGGGGAGTACCAAGAGACCCAGTACTTC
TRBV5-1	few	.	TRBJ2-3	CASSLGVAYTDTQYF	TGCGCCAGCAGCTTGGGGGTAGCTTACACAGATACGCAGTATTTT
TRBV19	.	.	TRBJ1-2	CASSRGRSYGFTF	TGTGCCAGTAGTAGAGGACGTAGCTATGGCTTCACCTTC
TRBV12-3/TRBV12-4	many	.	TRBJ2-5	CASSLVGWETQYF	TGTGCCAGCAGTTTGGTAGGGTGGGAGACCCAGTACTTC
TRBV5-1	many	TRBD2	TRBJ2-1	CASSFPSGNEQFF	TGCGCCAGCAGCTTTCCTAGCGGCAATGAGCAGTTCTTC
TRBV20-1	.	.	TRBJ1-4	CSARNNEKLFF	TGCAGTGCTAGAAATAATGAAAAACTGTTTTTT
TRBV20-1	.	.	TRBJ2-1	CSAQENNEQFF	TGCAGTGCCCAGGAAAACAATGAGCAGTTCTTC
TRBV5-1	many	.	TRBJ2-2	CASSLVRFGELFF	TGCGCCAGCAGCTTGGTTAGGTTCGGGGAGCTGTTTTTT
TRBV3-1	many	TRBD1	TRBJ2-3	CASSHGDRGHTDTQYF	TGTGCCAGCAGCCACGGAGACAGGGGGCACACAGATACGCAGTATTTT
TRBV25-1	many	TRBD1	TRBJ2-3	CASSTPTGVTDTQYF	TGTGCCAGCAGTACCCCCACAGGGGTCACAGATACGCAGTATTTT
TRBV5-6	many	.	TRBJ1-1	CASSAVTQGNTEAFF	TGTGCCAGCAGCGCGGTTACACAGGGGAACACTGAAGCTTTCTTT
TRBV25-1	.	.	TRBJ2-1	CATAVLAQGNEQFF	TGTGCCACCGCGGTTCTAGCGCAAGGAAATGAGCAGTTCTTC
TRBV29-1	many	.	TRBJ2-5	CSVQIETQYF	TGCAGCGTCCAAATAGAGACCCAGTACTTC
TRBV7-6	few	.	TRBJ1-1	CASSLELWGEFAEAFF	TGTGCCAGCAGCTTAGAGCTTTGGGGGGAGTTTGCTGAAGCTTTCTTT
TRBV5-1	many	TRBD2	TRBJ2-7	CASSFLADTYEQYF	TGCGCCAGCAGCTTTCTAGCGGATACATACGAGCAGTACTTC
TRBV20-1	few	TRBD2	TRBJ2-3	CSARDTGLADTQYF	TGCAGTGCTAGAGATACCGGACTAGCAGATACGCAGTATTTT
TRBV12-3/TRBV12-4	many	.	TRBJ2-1	CASKNSDNEQFF	TGTGCCAGCAAAAACAGCGACAATGAGCAGTTCTTC
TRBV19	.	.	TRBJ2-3	CASRDSASTDTQYF	TGTGCCAGTAGAGACAGTGCTAGCACAGATACGCAGTATTTT
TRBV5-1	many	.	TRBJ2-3	CASSLGTGTDTQYF	TGCGCCAGCAGTTTGGGGACCGGAACAGATACGCAGTATTTT
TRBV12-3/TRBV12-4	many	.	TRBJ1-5	CASATMWGEPQHF	TGTGCCAGCGCAACAATGTGGGGAGAGCCCCAGCATTTT
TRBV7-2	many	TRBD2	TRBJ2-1	CASSLGGGAMNEQFF	TGTGCCAGCAGCTTGGGCGGGGGGGCCATGAATGAGCAGTTCTTC
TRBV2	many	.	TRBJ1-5	CASSRTANQPQHF	TGTGCCAGCAGTCGGACCGCCAATCAGCCCCAGCATTTT
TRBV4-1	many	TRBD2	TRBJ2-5	CASSPGLAEYQETQYF	TGCGCCAGCAGCCCGGGACTAGCGGAGTACCAAGAGACCCAGTACTTC
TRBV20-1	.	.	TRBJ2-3	CSARGEADTQYF	TGCAGTGCTAGAGGGGAAGCGGATACGCAGTATTTT
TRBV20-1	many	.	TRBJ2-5	CSARRAGAVRSQETQYF	TGCAGTGCTAGACGGGCAGGGGCGGTTCGGAGCCAAGAGACCCAGTACTTC
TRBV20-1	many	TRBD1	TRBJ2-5	CSAPQGQGRETQYF	TGCAGTGCGCCCCAGGGACAGGGCCGAGAGACCCAGTACTTC